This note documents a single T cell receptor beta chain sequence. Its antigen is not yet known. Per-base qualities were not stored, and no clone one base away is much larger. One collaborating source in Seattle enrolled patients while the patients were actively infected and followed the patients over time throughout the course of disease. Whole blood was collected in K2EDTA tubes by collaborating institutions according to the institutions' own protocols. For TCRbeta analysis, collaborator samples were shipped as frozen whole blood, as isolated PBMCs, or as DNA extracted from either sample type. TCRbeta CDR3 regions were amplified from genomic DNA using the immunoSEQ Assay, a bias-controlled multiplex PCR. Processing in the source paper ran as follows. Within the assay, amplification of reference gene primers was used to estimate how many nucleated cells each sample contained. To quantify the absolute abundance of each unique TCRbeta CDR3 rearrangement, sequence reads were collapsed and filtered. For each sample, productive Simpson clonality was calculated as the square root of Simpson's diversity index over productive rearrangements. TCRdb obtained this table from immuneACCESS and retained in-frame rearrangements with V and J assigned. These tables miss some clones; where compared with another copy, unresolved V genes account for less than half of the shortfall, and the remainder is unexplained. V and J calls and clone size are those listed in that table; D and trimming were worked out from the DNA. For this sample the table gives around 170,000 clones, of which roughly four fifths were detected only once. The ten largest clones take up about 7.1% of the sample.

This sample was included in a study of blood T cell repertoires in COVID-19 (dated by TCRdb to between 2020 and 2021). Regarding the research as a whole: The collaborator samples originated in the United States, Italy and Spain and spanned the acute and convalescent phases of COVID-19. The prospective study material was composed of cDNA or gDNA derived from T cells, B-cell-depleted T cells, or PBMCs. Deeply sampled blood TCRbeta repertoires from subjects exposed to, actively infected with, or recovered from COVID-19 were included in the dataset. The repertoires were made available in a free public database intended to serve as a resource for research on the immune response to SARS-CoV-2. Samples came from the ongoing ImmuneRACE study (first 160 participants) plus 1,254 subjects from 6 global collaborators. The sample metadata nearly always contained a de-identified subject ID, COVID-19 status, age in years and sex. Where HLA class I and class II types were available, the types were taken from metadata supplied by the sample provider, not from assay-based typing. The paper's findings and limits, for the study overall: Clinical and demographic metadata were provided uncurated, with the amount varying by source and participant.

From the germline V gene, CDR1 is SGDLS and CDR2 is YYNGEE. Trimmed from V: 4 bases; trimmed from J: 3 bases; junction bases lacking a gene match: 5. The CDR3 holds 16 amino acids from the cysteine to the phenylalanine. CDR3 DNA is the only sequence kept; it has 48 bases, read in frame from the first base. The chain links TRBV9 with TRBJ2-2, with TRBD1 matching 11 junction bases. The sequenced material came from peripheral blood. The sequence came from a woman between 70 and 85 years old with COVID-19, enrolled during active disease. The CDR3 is CASSLGQGAYTGELFF. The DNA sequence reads TGTGCCAGCAGCCTCGGACAGGGGGCGTACACCGGGGAGCTGTTTTTT.